The clone carrying this T cell receptor beta chain was recorded a few times. Its target is not known. The data derive from a study of CD8 T cells in ankylosing spondylitis. Regarding the study as a whole: A motif in TCR beta, a set of eight highly homologous variants, appeared characteristic of ankylosing spondylitis blood.

Construction of TCR beta libraries was performed using quantitative 5'-RACE with molecular barcodes. TCRdb re-analysed the 5' RACE reads in MiXCR, keeping a single row per CDR3 protein. The repertoire holds 300,000 to 400,000 distinct CDR3 sequences, with approximately 20% as singletons. The CDR3 runs to 13 residues. The V gene's germline CDR1 is MNHNS and CDR2 SASEGT. V was pared by 6 bases and J by 8 bases, with 6 bases of the junction left unmatched. The chain is built from TRBV6-1 and TRBJ2-4; 8 positions agree with TRBD2. This clonotype was obtained from a male donor with ankylosing spondylitis. Specimen: blood, either unsorted or a sorted T cell fraction (not recorded which). The CDR3 coding sequence is TGTGCCAGCAGCAATGACGGGGGGGACATTCAGTACTTC. It is translated as CASSNDGGDIQYF.